A single sample is the source of the 23 T cell receptor beta chains below, sequenced in a study of blood T cell repertoires in COVID-19. Sequencing was performed with immunoSEQ multiplex PCR; in TCRdb, only in-frame clones are kept and a portion is missing. This sample has about 150,000 clones, with about three quarters found just once. The sample taken for sequencing was peripheral blood. All receptors come from a man aged 45-60 years with acute or convalescent COVID-19.

This clone was detected once. Other DNA variants within this sample encode the same CDR3. The rearrangement joins TRBV5-1 to TRBJ2-3; TRBD2 aligns across 16 bases. The CDR3 is 16 residues long. J lost 8 bases, V lost 3 bases, and 6 bases had no gene match. CDR1 SGHRS and CDR2 YFSETQ come from the germline V gene. In nucleotides, the CDR3 is TGCGCCAGCAGCTCCGGGACTAGCGGGGGGGCGGGTACGCAGTATTTT. Translating gives CASSSGTSGGAGTQYF.

This chain uses TRBV19 with TRBJ1-1; possible D gene TRBD1, 5 bases. CDR1 and CDR2 from the germline V gene are LNHDA and SQIVND (reference sequence). Between the trimmed V and J ends, which lost 3 bases and 6 bases, there was a span of 14 bases. This CDR3 is built from 14 residues. CDR3 loop: CASSIGQGAAEAFF. CDR3 nucleotides: TGTGCCAGTAGTATCGGCCAGGGCGCGGCTGAAGCTTTCTTT. Full variable domain (remainder filled in from reference TRBV19 and TRBJ1-1): DGGITQSPKYLFRKEGQNVTLSCEQNLNHDAMYWYRQDPGQGLRLIYYSQIVNDFQKGDIAEGYSVSREKKESFPLTVTSAQKNPTAFYLCASSIGQGAAEAFFGQGTRLTVV.

This clone showed up just once. This sequence joins TRBV9 and TRBJ2-3; 8 bases line up with TRBD1. The CDR3 runs to 18 residues. Germline assignment: CDR1 SGDLS and CDR2 YYNGEE. The V segment lost 4 bases and the J segment 6 bases; nucleotides outside the gene matches: 19. The CDR3 DNA is TGTGCCAGCAGCCAAGGGGTACCGGGACAGGTAGGAGCGGATACGCAGTATTTT. It specifies CASSQGVPGQVGADTQYF. Supplemented by reference TRBV9 and TRBJ2-3, the full variable domain reads DSGVTQTPKHLITATGQRVTLRCSPRSGDLSVYWYQQSLDQGLQFLIQYYNGEERAKGNILERFSAQQFPDLHSELNLSSLELGDSALYFCASSQGVPGQVGADTQYFGPGTRLTVL.

The chain is built from TRBV2 and TRBJ1-2, with D perhaps matching TRBD1 (6 bases). V was trimmed by 4 bases and J by 5 bases, leaving 17 bases between them. CDR3 size: 15 residues. Germline CDR1 and CDR2: SNHLY and FYNNEI. In nucleotides, the CDR3 is TGTGCCAGCAGTGCGTCAGGGGAGAGAGGGTATGGCTACACCTTC. It is translated as CASSASGERGYGYTF.

The V gene is TRBV30, the J gene TRBJ1-1; no reliable D call. The CDR3 has 11 residues. Between the trimmed V and J ends, which lost 5 bases and 3 bases, there was a span of 7 bases. The germline gives CDR1 GTSNPN, CDR2 SVGIG (reference sequence). CDR3 in amino acids: CAWWRDTEAFF. The CDR3 DNA is TGTGCCTGGTGGCGGGACACTGAAGCTTTCTTT.

The chain carries TRBV28 and TRBJ2-7, with D perhaps TRBD2 (5 bases). CDR1 MDHEN and CDR2 SYDVKM come from the germline V gene. V dropped 6 bases and J dropped 1 base, with 22 bases sitting between them. This CDR3 is 17 amino acids long. The CDR3 here is CASSPVRSARGSYEQYV. CDR3 DNA: TGTGCCAGCAGCCCGGTAAGGTCAGCTAGAGGGTCCTACGAGCAGTACGTC.

V is TRBV6-5 and J is TRBJ2-7; tentative D call: TRBD1 (8 bases). The V end lost 0 bases, the J end lost 6 bases, and 15 bases lay between the germline ends. Germline values: CDR1 MNHEY, CDR2 SVGAGI. The CDR3 is made up of 15 amino acids. This chain's CDR3 is CASSYSTQGGGEQYF. CDR3 sequence (DNA): TGTGCCAGCAGTTACTCGACACAGGGGGGGGGCGAGCAGTACTTC.

This clone was found a few times. The chain has TRBV10-3 and TRBJ2-3; TRBD1 matches 8 bases. The CDR3 covers 14 residues. CDR1 is ENHRY, CDR2 SYGVKD, per germline. V gave up 3 bases and J gave up 4 bases; unmatched junction bases: 3. The CDR3, as DNA: TGTGCCATCAGTGACCCGGACAGGGCAGATACGCAGTATTTT. Its protein product is CAISDPDRADTQYF.

In this sample, this clone turned up a few times. The chain recombines TRBV5-1 with TRBJ1-6; tentatively, D is TRBD1 (6 bases). The CDR3 sequence is 15 residues long. The V end lost 4 bases, the J end lost 6 bases, and 14 bases lay between the germline ends. Germline V gene data show CDR1 as SGHRS and CDR2 as YFSETQ. CDR3 in DNA: TGCGCCAGCAGCCTTCTGGGGGCGGGTAATTCACCCCTCCACTTT. This gives the protein CASSLLGAGNSPLHF. Filled out from reference TRBV5-1 and TRBJ1-6, the complete variable domain reads KAGVTQTPRYLIKTRGQQVTLSCSPISGHRSVSWYQQTPGQGLQFLFEYFSETQRNKGNFPGRFSGRQFSNSRSEMNVSTLELGDSALYLCASSLLGAGNSPLHFGNGTRLTVT.

V and J are TRBV5-1 and TRBJ2-5; 9 nucleotides agree with TRBD1. Per the germline V gene, CDR1 is SGHRS and CDR2 is YFSETQ. V gave up 4 bases and J gave up 4 bases; unmatched junction bases: 8. The CDR3 runs to 15 residues. CDR3 sequence: CASSATGTGIETQYF. The CDR3 region has the DNA TGCGCCAGCAGCGCCACCGGGACAGGGATAGAGACCCAGTACTTC.

Details on this clone: The junction does not match germline at one end; this may be a read error. This CDR3 is also generated by other DNA sequences in the sample. The genes are TRBV24-1 and TRBJ2-3; 12 bases are a match to TRBD1. The CDR3 has 16 amino acids. The germline V gene has CDR1 KGHDR and CDR2 SFDVKD. CDR3 nucleotides: TGTGCCACCAGTGACCCTGGGACAGGGGGCGCGGATACACAGTATTTT. It codes for CATSDPGTGGADTQYF.

The J gene is TRBJ1-2, the V gene TRBV6-6, with D uncertain. CDR1 MNHNY and CDR2 SVGAGI come from the germline V gene (reference sequence). V was trimmed by 5 bases and J by 7 bases, leaving 14 bases between them. The CDR3 has 13 residues. The CDR3 loop reads CASSARETGGYTF. For the CDR3, the DNA is TGTGCCAGCAGTGCCCGGGAGACCGGTGGCTACACCTTC.

This clone has a handful of counts. The V call is TRBV2, the J call TRBJ2-3; no definite D call. CDR1 and CDR2 (germline): SNHLY, FYNNEI. CDR3 length: 13 residues. Between the trimmed V and J ends, which lost 6 bases and 0 bases, there was a span of 7 bases. The CDR3: CASSARSTDTQYF. The CDR3 coding sequence is TGTGCCAGCAGCGCCCGGAGCACAGATACGCAGTATTTT. The full variable domain, with the rest looked up from reference TRBV2 and TRBJ2-3, is EPEVTQTPSHQVTQMGQEVILRCVPISNHLYFYWYRQILGQKVEFLVSFYNNEISEKSEIFDDQFSVERPDGSNFTLKIRSTKLEDSAMYFCASSARSTDTQYFGPGTRLTVL.

The chain uses TRBV7-2 and TRBJ1-2; the D gene is possibly TRBD1 (6 bases). Trimming stripped 1 base from V and 3 bases from J, with 15 bases between. Germline lookup yields CDR1 SGHTA and CDR2 FQGNSA. The CDR3 loop spans 16 amino acids. The CDR3 sequence is CASSLVSGQSHYGYTF. The CDR3 DNA sequence: TGTGCCAGCAGCTTAGTTTCCGGACAGAGCCACTATGGCTACACCTTC.

This clone has a handful of counts. J is TRBJ2-3 and V is TRBV29-1; 8 bases line up with TRBD1. CDR3 length equals 13 residues. The J segment lost 1 base and the V segment lost 3 bases, leaving 0 bases of the junction unmatched. Germline V gene sequence: CDR1 SQVTM, CDR2 ANQGSEA. This CDR3 reads CSVETGGTDTQYF. The CDR3 DNA sequence: TGCAGCGTTGAGACAGGGGGCACAGATACGCAGTATTTT.

The V gene is TRBV19, the J gene TRBJ1-1; TRBD1 aligns across 9 bases. The CDR3 spans 15 residues. The germline V gene has CDR1 LNHDA and CDR2 SQIVND (reference sequence). J gave up 4 bases and V 6 bases, and 9 bases lay outside the gene matches. CDR3: CASRLYRGQGTEAFF. DNA of the CDR3: TGTGCCAGTAGGTTATACAGGGGGCAAGGCACTGAAGCTTTCTTT.

The gene calls are TRBV29-1 and TRBJ2-1; D might be TRBD1 (6 bases). Germline values: CDR1 SQVTM, CDR2 ANQGSEA. This CDR3 spans 12 amino acids. The V end lost 4 bases, the J end lost 7 bases, and 11 bases lay between the germline ends. CDR3 in amino acids: CSVVPGENEQFF. Here the CDR3 DNA reads TGCAGCGTTGTCCCAGGGGAGAATGAGCAGTTCTTC.

The J gene is TRBJ1-5, the V gene TRBV24-1; TRBD1 is a possible D gene (5 bases). Trimming took 6 bases from V and 2 from J, leaving 13 bases between them. This CDR3 comprises 15 residues. Germline loops: CDR1 KGHDR, CDR2 SFDVKD. The chain's CDR3 is CATSPVAGRNQPQHF. CDR3 nucleotides: TGTGCCACCAGTCCGGTGGCAGGGCGCAATCAGCCCCAGCATTTT.

This chain uses TRBV27 with TRBJ2-1; 7 bases fit TRBD1. This CDR3 region has 14 residues. Per germline, CDR1 MNHEY and CDR2 SMNVEV (reference sequence). After removal of 3 bases from V and 6 bases from J, the junction contained 5 bases not matched to a gene. The CDR3 loop reads CASSFLGQRNEQFF. For the CDR3, the DNA is TGTGCCAGCAGTTTTTTGGGACAGCGCAATGAGCAGTTCTTC.

V usage is TRBV7-9 and J usage is TRBJ1-4, with 7 bases fitting TRBD1. The CDR3 totals 14 residues. V lost 7 bases and J lost 4; bases outside the gene matches: 6. Germline V gene lookup returns CDR1 SEHNR and CDR2 FQNEAQ (reference sequence). The CDR3 protein is CASNGDRVNEKLFF. CDR3 sequence (DNA): TGTGCCAGCAATGGAGACAGGGTTAATGAAAAACTGTTTTTT.

V usage is TRBV10-2 and J usage is TRBJ1-6, with TRBD1 matching 7 bases. The CDR3 loop spans 13 amino acids. Germline CDR1 and CDR2: WSHSY and SAAADI. J was trimmed by 7 bases and V by 7 bases; bases with no gene match: 4. CDR3 loop: CASKQGYNSPLHF. As DNA, the CDR3 is TGCGCCAGCAAACAGGGGTACAATTCACCCCTCCACTTT.

The chain has TRBV11-2 and TRBJ2-7, with D hard to call. The germline CDR1 and CDR2 sequences are SGHAT and FQNNGV. Trimming pared 4 bases from V and 3 bases from J, leaving 4 bases between. This CDR3 contains 11 residues. CDR3 sequence reads: CASSSYYEQYV. The CDR3 DNA reads as TGTGCCAGCAGCTCTTACTACGAGCAGTACGTC.

This clone showed up just a few times. The chain links TRBV2 to TRBJ2-5; no clear D gene. The V end was cut by 5 bases, the J end by 7 bases, with 8 bases between. The germline gives CDR1 SNHLY, CDR2 FYNNEI. The CDR3 covers 11 residues. This CDR3 reads CASSSPGTQYF. DNA of the CDR3: TGTGCCAGCAGTTCCCCAGGGACCCAGTACTTC.